This T cell receptor beta chain was captured in a study of PD-1 blockade in mismatch repair-deficient tumors (dated by TCRdb to between 2016 and 2019). Study-level background: The trial enrolled 85 to 100 consecutive patients with 11 to 12 mismatch repair-deficient cancer types between 2013 and 2016, all previously treated and progressing. Tumor-associated T cell clones were tracked in the peripheral blood of patients responding to PD-1 blockade by deep sequencing of TCR CDR3 regions.

The CDR3 runs 16 residues from the cysteine to the phenylalanine. The read is trimmed to its CDR3 DNA, 48 bases read in frame from base 1. CDR1 SGHAT and CDR2 FQNNGV were looked up in the germline V gene. A distance of 12 bases separates the germline ends of V and J, which lose 1 base and 1 base respectively. Overall study results and their limits: After pembrolizumab, tumor-resident clones, which were often undetectable in blood before treatment, expanded rapidly and then contracted, generally ahead of radiologic responses.

For every enrolled patient, mismatch repair deficiency was confirmed by either polymerase chain reaction or immunohistochemistry. TCR sequencing was carried out for three patients who responded to pembrolizumab therapy. In the phase II trial, pembrolizumab PD-1 blockade was tested prospectively in advanced mismatch repair-deficient cancers, no matter which tissue of origin the cancers came from. Serial peripheral blood T cell samples were collected before and at multiple times after starting PD-1 blockade. Blood sampling times were expressed in weeks after the first pembrolizumab dose. As concerns this clone: Its antigen specificity is not known. Base-call qualities are not available, and no considerably larger clone is one nucleotide away.

The method behind the library was the immunoSEQ multiplex PCR assay. The source is immuneACCESS, and TCRdb retained only in-frame sequences with V and J called. Part of the clones is not carried over; for the studies checked, unresolved V genes explain less than half of this, and the remainder is unexplained. The sample contains approximately 50,000 clones, about 80% of them found a single time. The ten largest clones add up to 3.3% of the sample. The receptor's source is an adult with mismatch repair-deficient cancer. The rearranged segments are TRBV11-2 and TRBJ2-3; no D gene is confidently identified. The specimen was peripheral blood, collected 4 weeks after starting pembrolizumab. The DNA reads as follows: TGTGCCAGCAGCTTAGTAGGGAAGTCCGGCACAGATACGCAGTATTTT. Translated, this gives CASSLVGKSGTDTQYF. With the portions outside the CDR3 filled from the reference TRBV11-2 and TRBJ2-3 genes, the complete variable region becomes EAGVAQSPRYKIIEKRQSVAFWCNPISGHATLYWYQQILGQGPKLLIQFQNNGVVDDSQLPKDRFSAERLKGVDSTLKIQPAKLEDSAVYLCASSLVGKSGTDTQYFGPGTRLTVL.